Following are 6 T cell receptor beta chains from one sample sequenced in a study of beta chain features in type 1 diabetes. The sequenced template was cDNA made from the entire isolated RNA. The table came from immunoSEQ multiplex PCR; TCRdb's copy has only in-frame clones and leaves some out. The sample has more than 150,000 clones, roughly an eighth seen once. Sequenced: central memory CD4+ T cells from blood. Source of these receptors: a woman aged 18 to 35 in good health.

This clone was detected only a few times. The chain recombines TRBV5-1 with TRBJ2-3, with a weak D call TRBD1 (6 bases). The ends were cut back, 3 bases at V and 1 base at J, with 9 bases in the middle. The CDR3 is 14 residues long. Per the germline V gene, CDR1 is SGHRS and CDR2 is YFSETQ. In DNA, the CDR3 is TGCGCCAGCAGCTATGGGGGCGGCACAGATACGCAGTATTTT. It is translated as CASSYGGGTDTQYF.

This sequence joins TRBV30 and TRBJ2-1; D remains ambiguous. This CDR3 contains 11 residues. CDR1 is GTSNPN, CDR2 SVGIG, per germline (reference sequence). The V and J ends lost 4 bases and 6 bases respectively, with 7 bases between them. DNA of the CDR3: TGTGCCTGGAAACTGTTCAATGAGCAGTTCTTC. Its translation is CAWKLFNEQFF.

This clone was counted only a few times. V is TRBV27 and J is TRBJ1-5, with a weak D call TRBD1 (6 bases). Trimming pared 6 bases from V and 2 bases from J, leaving 17 bases between. The CDR3 is 16 residues long. Germline values: CDR1 MNHEY, CDR2 SMNVEV (reference sequence). CDR3 sequence: CASRATGLGGNQPQHF. CDR3 nucleotides: TGTGCCAGCAGAGCTACAGGGCTGGGGGGCAATCAGCCCCAGCATTTT.

The sample holds a few counts of this clone. The chain links TRBV1 to TRBJ2-7; the table gives TRBD2 as D, unverified against the DNA. TRBV1 is listed as a pseudogene. This CDR3 spans 20 amino acids. CDR3 sequence: CTSSQDCTSGRTFGDYEQYF. In nucleotides, the CDR3 is TGCACCAGCAGCCAAGATTGTACTAGCGGAAGGACTTTTGGAGACTACGAGCAGTACTTC.

This clone has a handful of counts. The chain has TRBV11-2 and TRBJ2-3, with a weak D call TRBD1 (5 bases). The germline V and J ends were trimmed by 4 bases and 0 bases, with 11 bases remaining between them. This CDR3 is built from 15 residues. From germline, CDR1 is SGHAT and CDR2 FQNNGV. The DNA of the CDR3 is TGTGCCAGCAGCTCAGGGTATCTGAGCACAGATACGCAGTATTTT. Encoded protein: CASSSGYLSTDTQYF.

The chain uses TRBV2 and TRBJ2-1; 9 nucleotides line up with TRBD1. The ends lost 7 bases at V and 0 bases at J; junction bases unmatched: 7. The CDR3 has 16 amino acids. Germline assignment: CDR1 SNHLY and CDR2 FYNNEI. The DNA for the CDR3 is TGTGCCAGCAAGAAACAGGGGGCAAGCTCCTACAATGAGCAGTTCTTC. This sequence encodes CASKKQGASSYNEQFF.